The 6 T cell receptor beta chains listed next were all sequenced from one sample in a study of blood T cell repertoires in COVID-19. Only in-frame clones appear in the TCRdb table, and some are missing; sequencing was by immunoSEQ multiplex PCR. The sample holds 75,000 to 100,000 clones, approximately 87% seen once. Sequencing was performed on peripheral blood. The receptors stem from a human donor in a cohort sampled during active COVID-19.

The rearrangement joins TRBV12-3 or TRBV12-4 to TRBJ1-3; 8 nucleotides align to TRBD1. Trimming at V came to 9 bases and at J to 4 bases, leaving 5 bases not matched to a gene. This CDR3 contains 13 residues. CDR3: CASGTGVGNTIYF. The CDR3 DNA sequence: TGTGCCAGTGGGACAGGCGTGGGAAACACCATATATTTT.

This clone was counted once. Written as DNA, the CDR3 is TGTGCCAGCAGCCACAACACCCCTGAGCAGTTCTTC. This gives the protein CASSHNTPEQFF. The chain carries TRBV3-1 (or the pseudogene TRBV3-2) and TRBJ2-1; D gene unclear. This CDR3 spans 12 amino acids. Deletions cut 3 bases from V and 9 bases from J, with 9 bases between. Germline V gene sequence: CDR1 LGHDT, CDR2 YNNKEL (reference sequence).

The chain is built from TRBV3-1 (or the pseudogene TRBV3-2) and TRBJ2-3, with TRBD1 matching over 9 bases. The V gene end was trimmed by 3 bases and the J gene end by 0 bases; junction bases not matched to a gene: 4. This CDR3 region has 16 residues. The germline V gene encodes CDR1 LGHDT and CDR2 YNNKEL (reference sequence). CDR3: CASSQGQGPSTDTQYF. The CDR3 DNA follows: TGTGCCAGCAGCCAGGGACAGGGCCCGAGCACAGATACGCAGTATTTT.

On this clone: This CDR3 is also generated by other DNA sequences in the sample. The chain is built from TRBV3-1 (or the pseudogene TRBV3-2) and TRBJ1-1, with D possibly TRBD1 on 6 matching bases. The length of the CDR3 is 15 residues. Deletions cut 0 bases from V and 0 bases from J, with 8 bases between. Germline V gives CDR1 LGHDT, CDR2 YNNKEL (reference sequence). CDR3 DNA: TGTGCCAGCAGCCAAGATGGGGGCGTGAACACTGAAGCTTTCTTT. Translation gives CASSQDGGVNTEAFF.

The chain links TRBV2 to TRBJ1-2; D call uncertain. Trimming cost V 1 base and J 7 bases, with 10 bases left between them. The CDR3 spans 13 residues. The germline gives CDR1 SNHLY, CDR2 FYNNEI. This chain's CDR3 is CASSEGPRSGYTF. The CDR3 DNA reads TGTGCCAGCAGTGAAGGGCCCCGGAGTGGCTACACCTTC.

The J gene is TRBJ1-5, the V gene TRBV28; 8 bases line up with TRBD1. The CDR3 extends over 19 amino acids. The junction had 12 bases not matched to a gene; V was cut back by 2 bases and J by 0 bases. CDR1 and CDR2 (germline): MDHEN, SYDVKM. CDR3 sequence reads: CASSLRRARGRFSNQPQHF. The CDR3 DNA reads TGTGCCAGCAGTTTACGTAGGGCCAGGGGGCGTTTTAGCAATCAGCCCCAGCATTTT.